This note documents a single TCR beta chain sequence. The antigen is unknown. The V end lost 10 bases, the J end lost 5 bases, and 17 bases lay between the germline ends. The CDR3 is 14 residues long. Germline V CDR1 and CDR2: LNHDA, SQIVND (reference sequence). Use of 60 Vbeta and 13 Jbeta primers characterized the PCR. Data came from immunoSEQ multiplex PCR; TCRdb stores just in-frame clones and leaves some out. The data contain some 150,000 clones, less than 85% of them singletons. The data originate from a study of cytomegalovirus exposure and HLA in healthy donors. Study outcomes and limitations: Immune exposure was documented only through CMV serostatus. TCR association rates varied by HLA locus in a later analysis, with DRB1 highest and HLA-C lowest.

This clonotype was obtained from a man in his fifties or sixties in good health and CMV-seronegative. Sequencing was carried out using PBMCs. The V call is TRBV19, the J call TRBJ2-2; possibly TRBD2 for D (5 bases). The CDR3 here is CATPGSGVTGELFF. The DNA for the CDR3 is TGTGCCACCCCTGGATCCGGGGTTACCGGGGAGCTGTTTTTT.